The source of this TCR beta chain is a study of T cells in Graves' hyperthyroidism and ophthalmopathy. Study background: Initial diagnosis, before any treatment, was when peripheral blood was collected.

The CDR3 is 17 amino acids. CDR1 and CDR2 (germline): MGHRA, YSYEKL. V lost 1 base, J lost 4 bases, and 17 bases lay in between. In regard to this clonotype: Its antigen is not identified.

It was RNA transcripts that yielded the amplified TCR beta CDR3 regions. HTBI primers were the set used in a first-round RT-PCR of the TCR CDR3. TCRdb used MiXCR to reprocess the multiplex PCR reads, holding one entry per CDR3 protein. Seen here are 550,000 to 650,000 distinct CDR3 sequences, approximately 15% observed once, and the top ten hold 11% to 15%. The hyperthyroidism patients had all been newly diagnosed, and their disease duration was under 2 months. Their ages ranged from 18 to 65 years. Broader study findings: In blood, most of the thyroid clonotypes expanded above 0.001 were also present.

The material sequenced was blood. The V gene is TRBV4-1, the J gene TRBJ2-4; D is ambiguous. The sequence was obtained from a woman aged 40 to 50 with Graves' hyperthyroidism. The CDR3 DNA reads TGCGCCAGCAGCCAAGGATTCAAGGGTCCCCGTAAAAACATTCAGTACTTC. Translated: CASSQGFKGPRKNIQYF.